Listed below are T cell receptor beta chains from one sample, sequenced in a study of T-cell memory formation after mild COVID-19. TCRdb reanalysed the 5' RACE reads using MiXCR and keeps one entry per CDR3 protein. Of 270,000 or so distinct CDR3 sequences in the sample, over 15% were seen once. Sequenced: PBMCs or a T cell subset sorted from them (not recorded which). These receptors all stem from a man younger than 30 who had mild COVID-19 (a few samples of this study predate the infection). Cell type and time point are not known. Both conserved end residues are part of each CDR3. The D gene is left open where the match is weak. The size entry is marked missing in some rows and otherwise reads once, few, many or a size class.

size	D	V	J	CDR3	DNA
few	NA	TRBV5-5	TRBJ2-1	CASKFQETYNEQFF	TGTGCCAGCAAGTTTCAGGAGACCTACAATGAGCAGTTCTTC
few	NA	TRBV20-1	TRBJ1-2	CSASILNYGYTF	TGCAGTGCTAGTATCCTTAACTATGGCTACACCTTC
once	NA	TRBV7-2	TRBJ1-2	CASSLEAYGGGGYTF	TGTGCCAGCAGCTTAGAAGCGTACGGGGGGGGCGGCTACACCTTC
NA	NA	TRBV20-1	TRBJ1-1	CSARGGSAEAFF	TGCAGTGCTAGAGGGGGGTCCGCTGAAGCTTTCTTT
few	NA	TRBV6-1	TRBJ1-5	CASSERVGSGDEQPQHF	TGTGCCAGCAGTGAACGGGTTGGATCAGGGGATGAACAGCCCCAGCATTTT
few	NA	TRBV20-1	TRBJ2-2	CSARDSGYTGELFF	TGCAGTGCTAGAGACTCCGGATACACCGGGGAGCTGTTTTTT
few	NA	TRBV12-3/TRBV12-4	TRBJ2-6	CASLSAPMSGANVLTF	TGTGCCAGCCTATCCGCCCCGATGTCTGGGGCCAACGTCCTGACTTTC
NA	NA	TRBV20-1	TRBJ1-5	CSARYRGQPQHF	TGCAGTGCTAGATACAGAGGGCAGCCCCAGCATTTT
NA	NA	TRBV30	TRBJ2-1	CAWSVPQSSYNEQFF	TGTGCCTGGAGTGTCCCCCAAAGCTCCTACAATGAGCAGTTCTTC
few	TRBD1	TRBV6-5	TRBJ2-7	CASRRQGAYSYEQYF	TGTGCCAGCAGGCGTCAGGGGGCTTACTCCTACGAGCAGTACTTC
NA	NA	TRBV5-1	TRBJ2-3	CASSPRWGGTDTQYF	TGCGCCAGCAGCCCGCGTTGGGGTGGCACAGATACGCAGTATTTT
NA	NA	TRBV20-1	TRBJ1-6	CSARDQVGGHNSPLHF	TGCAGTGCTAGAGATCAAGTAGGGGGGCATAATTCACCCCTCCACTTT